Presented here are 2 T cell receptor beta chains from one specimen sequenced in a study of OX40 agonist ivuxolimab in advanced cancers. Library prep was done by the immunoSEQ multiplex PCR assay. Entries here come from immuneACCESS through TCRdb and include only in-frame sequences with V and J called. Some clones fail to appear in such tables; in the studies checked, an unresolved V gene covers under half of the shortfall, and the cause of the remainder is unknown. The sample data list tens of thousands of clones, and roughly nine tenths of these were observed just once. Roughly 4% of the sample lies in the top ten. Sequences were derived from CD4+ or CD8+ T cells sorted from blood, sampled in a trial of the OX40 agonist ivuxolimab. These receptors all come from an adult with an advanced solid tumor such as melanoma, head and neck, liver or kidney cancer.

The chain employs TRBV5-1 and TRBJ1-4; 7 bases match TRBD1. V gave up 0 bases and J gave up 6 bases; unmatched junction bases: 8. The CDR3 has 16 amino acids. CDR1 and CDR2 (germline): SGHRS, YFSETQ. The CDR3 here is CASSLGVDRADEKLFF. The CDR3 nucleotides are TGCGCCAGCAGCTTGGGGGTTGACAGGGCGGATGAAAAACTGTTTTTT.

By share, this clone counts as medium-sized (0.01 to 0.1%). The chain couples TRBV4-2 to TRBJ2-6, with D tentatively TRBD1 (6 bases). The CDR3 totals 16 residues. Germline values: CDR1 LGHNA, CDR2 YNFKEQ. V was trimmed by 0 bases and J by 0 bases, leaving 6 bases between them. The CDR3 sequence is CASSQEDSSGANVLTF. The CDR3 DNA reads TGTGCCAGCAGCCAAGAGGACAGCTCTGGGGCCAACGTCCTGACTTTC.